Following are 30 T cell receptor beta chains from one sample sequenced in a study of blood T cell repertoires in COVID-19. Only in-frame clones appear in the TCRdb table, and some are missing; sequencing was by immunoSEQ multiplex PCR. The sample holds roughly 100,000 clones; about 85% are singletons and the top ten take 2.5% to 3.5%. What was sequenced was peripheral blood. Every receptor here comes from a man aged 50-59 years in a cohort sampled during active COVID-19.

This sequence joins TRBV6-5 and TRBJ1-2; D is unclear. CDR1 and CDR2 from the germline V gene are MNHEY and SVGAGI. Trimming took off 6 bases at V and 5 bases at J, with 13 bases between the two ends. The CDR3 has 13 amino acids. In DNA form, the CDR3 reads TGTGCCAGCAGATTGGACGGGAGGTATGGCTACACCTTC. This encodes CASRLDGRYGYTF.

J is TRBJ1-1 and V is TRBV5-8; the match to TRBD1 covers 7 bases. Germline values: CDR1 SGHTS, CDR2 YDEGEE. V shed 0 bases, J shed 4 bases, and the junction held 3 bases outside the gene matches. CDR3 length equals 14 residues. The DNA for the CDR3 is TGTGCCAGCAGCTTGGGACAGGGCCCCACTGAAGCTTTCTTT. This sequence encodes CASSLGQGPTEAFF.

This clone was counted between two and nine times. This CDR3 is CSVQIGAGNTEAFF. DNA for the CDR3: TGCAGCGTTCAAATAGGGGCAGGGAACACTGAAGCTTTCTTT. The V and J genes are TRBV29-1 and TRBJ1-1, with D possibly TRBD1 on 5 matching bases. Germline assignment: CDR1 SQVTM and CDR2 ANQGSEA. The CDR3 is made up of 14 amino acids. Trimming took 5 bases from V and 1 from J, leaving 14 bases between them.

The rearrangement links TRBV19 to TRBJ2-2; TRBD2 matches at 8 bases. This CDR3 has 14 amino acids. Trimming at V came to 5 bases and at J to 5 bases, leaving 4 bases not matched to a gene. Germline CDR1 and CDR2: LNHDA and SQIVND (reference sequence). The chain's CDR3 is CASSPGGWTGELFF. For the CDR3, the DNA is TGTGCCAGTAGTCCGGGGGGGTGGACCGGGGAGCTGTTTTTT.

The table lists this clone with a few counts. The V and J genes are TRBV28 and TRBJ2-2; perhaps TRBD1 as D (5 bases). The CDR3 extends over 14 amino acids. Looked up from germline, CDR1 is MDHEN and CDR2 is SYDVKM. Between the trimmed V and J ends, which lost 8 bases and 5 bases, there was a span of 15 bases. CDR3: CASLRSTVTGELFF. The CDR3 DNA reads as TGTGCCAGCTTACGCTCGACAGTAACCGGGGAGCTGTTTTTT.

In its sample, this clone was seen once. The chain is built from TRBV5-1 and TRBJ2-7; the match to TRBD1 covers 9 bases. Looked up from germline, CDR1 is SGHRS and CDR2 is YFSETQ. There are 15 residues in the CDR3. Losses at the gene ends were 1 base for V and 4 bases for J; bases not matched to a gene: 6. The CDR3 loop is CASSLITGGKYEQYF. Here the CDR3 DNA reads TGCGCCAGCAGCTTGATAACAGGGGGCAAGTACGAGCAGTACTTC.

The V call is TRBV7-9, the J call TRBJ1-5; D is perhaps TRBD1 (6 bases). Deletions cut 8 bases from V and 5 bases from J, with 10 bases between. The CDR3 totals 12 residues. CDR1 and CDR2 from the germline V gene are SEHNR and FQNEAQ (reference sequence). CDR3: CASAQGDQPQHF. As DNA, the CDR3 is TGTGCCAGCGCACAGGGAGATCAGCCCCAGCATTTT.

This chain joins TRBV5-1 and TRBJ2-5; 12 bases map to TRBD2. The V gene's germline CDR1 is SGHRS and CDR2 YFSETQ. Unmatched junction bases numbered 8, after V lost 1 base and J lost 7 bases. The CDR3 has 16 amino acids. The CDR3 loop reads CASSLTSGGPLGTQYF. In DNA, the CDR3 is TGCGCCAGCAGCTTGACTAGCGGGGGGCCATTGGGGACCCAGTACTTC.

This sequence joins TRBV6-2 or TRBV6-3 and TRBJ2-3, with 7 bases aligning to TRBD1. V was clipped by 4 bases and J by 3 bases; unmatched bases: 4. The CDR3 consists of 14 residues. Germline V CDR1 and CDR2: MNHEY, SVGEGT. The CDR3 spells CASSLTGKTDTQYF. Here the CDR3 DNA reads TGTGCCAGCAGTTTGACAGGGAAGACAGATACGCAGTATTTT.

The chain carries TRBV3-1 (or the pseudogene TRBV3-2) and TRBJ1-5, with 8 bases fitting TRBD1. The length of the CDR3 is 18 residues. Per the germline V gene, CDR1 is LGHDT and CDR2 is YNNKEL (reference sequence). J gave up 6 bases and V 1 base, and 14 bases lay outside the gene matches. The CDR3 sequence: CASSQVAVRGRRSQPQHF. CDR3 DNA sequence: TGTGCCAGCAGCCAAGTGGCGGTCAGGGGGCGGAGAAGTCAGCCCCAGCATTTT.

This chain links TRBV6-6 with TRBJ2-7; 12 nucleotides line up with TRBD2. This CDR3 spans 13 amino acids. Trimming took 8 bases from V and 5 from J; bases not matched to a gene: 4. The germline CDR1 and CDR2 sequences are MNHNY and SVGAGI (reference sequence). The CDR3 DNA is TGTGCCAGCGGACTAGCGGGGAACAACGAGCAGTACTTC. As protein: CASGLAGNNEQYF.

The chain couples TRBV5-1 to TRBJ1-6; TRBD1 aligns across 10 bases. Germline CDR1 is SGHRS and CDR2 is YFSETQ. Trimming took 3 bases from V and 8 from J; bases not matched to a gene: 8. The CDR3 consists of 16 residues. The CDR3 sequence is CASSSRTGGDHSPLHF. Written as DNA, the CDR3 is TGCGCCAGCAGCTCGCGGACAGGGGGTGATCATTCACCCCTCCACTTT.

As DNA, the CDR3 is TGTGCCAGCAGCCAAGGGACAGTCGGGACCGGGGAGCTGTTTTTT. Its protein is CASSQGTVGTGELFF. The chain employs TRBV5-5 and TRBJ2-2; 7 bases are shared with TRBD1. The CDR3 covers 15 residues. The germline gives CDR1 SGHKS, CDR2 YYEKEE (reference sequence). Trimming took 4 bases from V and 5 from J; bases not matched to a gene: 8.

This rearrangement joins TRBV27 to TRBJ2-3; 10 bases line up with TRBD1. The CDR3 extends over 13 amino acids. The V gene end was trimmed by 6 bases and the J gene end by 3 bases; junction bases not matched to a gene: 0. From germline, CDR1 is MNHEY and CDR2 SMNVEV (reference sequence). The CDR3 DNA is TGTGCCAGCAGGGGACAGGGGACAGATACGCAGTATTTT. It encodes CASRGQGTDTQYF.

The chain combines TRBV9 with TRBJ2-1; 7 bases fit TRBD1. The CDR3 extends over 14 amino acids. The J segment lost 4 bases and the V segment lost 3 bases, leaving 4 bases of the junction unmatched. Germline V gives CDR1 SGDLS, CDR2 YYNGEE. The CDR3 DNA is TGTGCCAGCAGCGCAACGGGACAGTACAATGAGCAGTTCTTC. Its protein product is CASSATGQYNEQFF.

This sequence joins TRBV5-6 and TRBJ1-1, with D possibly being TRBD1 (6 bases). Germline V gene lookup returns CDR1 SGHDT and CDR2 YYEEEE. The CDR3 has 14 amino acids. V was clipped by 0 bases and J by 0 bases, with 6 bases between them. The CDR3 DNA reads TGTGCCAGCAGCTTGGAGGGGGTGAACACTGAAGCTTTCTTT. It translates to CASSLEGVNTEAFF.

In DNA, the CDR3 is TGCGCCAGCAGCTCACAGACAGGGGGCGAGACCCAGTACTTC. The encoded protein is CASSSQTGGETQYF. The chain links TRBV5-1 to TRBJ2-5; 10 bases are shared with TRBD1. V was clipped by 3 bases and J by 5 bases; unmatched bases: 4. Germline V gives CDR1 SGHRS, CDR2 YFSETQ. The CDR3 totals 14 residues. The whole variable domain, remainder taken from reference TRBV5-1 and TRBJ2-5, is KAGVTQTPRYLIKTRGQQVTLSCSPISGHRSVSWYQQTPGQGLQFLFEYFSETQRNKGNFPGRFSGRQFSNSRSEMNVSTLELGDSALYLCASSSQTGGETQYFGPGTRLLVL.

The chain recombines TRBV28 with TRBJ2-7; TRBD2 is a possible D gene (6 bases). CDR3 length: 13 amino acids. V shed 3 bases and J shed 7 bases, with 13 bases lying between them. The germline CDR1 and CDR2 sequences are MDHEN and SYDVKM. This CDR3 is CASSFGFRGEQYV. For the CDR3, the DNA is TGTGCCAGCAGTTTTGGGTTCCGGGGGGAGCAGTACGTC.

The rearrangement uses TRBV10-3 and TRBJ1-5; 8 nucleotides match TRBD1. V gave up 2 bases and J gave up 1 base; unmatched junction bases: 1. CDR3 length: 15 residues. CDR1 and CDR2 from the germline V gene are ENHRY and SYGVKD. The CDR3 nucleotides read TGTGCCATCAGTGAGGGACAGGGAAGCAATCAGCCCCAGCATTTT. This sequence encodes CAISEGQGSNQPQHF.

The chain joins TRBV10-1 to TRBJ2-6; TRBD1 might be the D (6 bases). Germline V gene lookup returns CDR1 WNHNN and CDR2 SYGVQD (reference sequence). The CDR3 loop spans 18 amino acids. The ends were cut back, 2 bases at V and 5 bases at J, with 19 bases in the middle. The DNA of the CDR3 is TGCGCCAGCAGTGAGCGTGGCGGACAGATTTATCGGGCCAACGTCCTGACTTTC. Protein: CASSERGGQIYRANVLTF.

The rearrangement links TRBV4-2 to TRBJ2-1, with TRBD2 as a possible D gene (5 bases). From germline, CDR1 is LGHNA and CDR2 YNFKEQ. The V and J ends lost 1 base and 9 bases respectively, with 16 bases between them. The CDR3 contains 15 residues. CDR3 region: CASSQAGSSPPEQFF. The CDR3, as DNA: TGTGCCAGCAGCCAAGCGGGGTCAAGTCCCCCTGAGCAGTTCTTC.

The gene calls are TRBV21-1 and TRBJ2-1; whether TRBD2, the table's D call, matches the DNA was not checked. TRBV21-1 is a documented pseudogene. The CDR3 spans 18 residues. CDR3 DNA sequence: TGTGCCAGCAGCAAGACTAGCGGGGGGCCCACTTCGATCGATGAGCAGTTCTTC. Translation: CASSKTSGGPTSIDEQFF.

J is TRBJ2-1 and V is TRBV5-1; tentative D call: TRBD2 (5 bases). The germline V gene has CDR1 SGHRS and CDR2 YFSETQ. Trimming cost V 0 bases and J 0 bases, with 7 bases left between them. This CDR3 spans 15 amino acids. CDR3 sequence (DNA): TGCGCCAGCAGCTTGGGAGGACTCTCCTACAATGAGCAGTTCTTC. It codes for CASSLGGLSYNEQFF.

V and J are TRBV6-5 and TRBJ2-3; 9 positions match TRBD1. Looked up from germline, CDR1 is MNHEY and CDR2 is SVGAGI. The length of the CDR3 is 14 residues. V gave up 5 bases and J gave up 6 bases; unmatched junction bases: 6. CDR3 DNA: TGTGCCAGCAGTAGGGACAGGGTAATGGATACGCAGTATTTT. As protein: CASSRDRVMDTQYF.

The CDR3 DNA reads as TGTGCCAGCAGTCCGGACAGAACAAATCAGCCCCAGCATTTT. Translating it yields CASSPDRTNQPQHF. The rearrangement links TRBV27 to TRBJ1-5, with a tentative D call TRBD1 (6 bases). CDR1 is MNHEY and CDR2 is SMNVEV in the germline V gene (reference sequence). Trimming shortened V by 5 bases and J by 4 bases, and 12 bases separated the two germline ends. The CDR3 spans 14 residues.

The chain is built from TRBV20-1 and TRBJ1-1; TRBD1 agrees at 7 bases. V was clipped by 5 bases and J by 7 bases; unmatched bases: 4. CDR3 length: 11 amino acids. Germline V gene sequence: CDR1 DFQATT, CDR2 SNEGSKA (reference sequence). The CDR3 reads CSARQGVEAFF. CDR3 bases: TGCAGTGCTCGTCAGGGGGTTGAAGCTTTCTTT.

The chain carries TRBV28 and TRBJ2-4; a possible D gene is TRBD1 (6 bases). CDR1 MDHEN and CDR2 SYDVKM come from the germline V gene. This CDR3 has 15 residues. The germline V and J ends were trimmed by 6 bases and 2 bases, with 14 bases remaining between them. The DNA for the CDR3 is TGTGCCAGCAGCAAGATTGGGACATCCAAAAACATTCAGTACTTC. It yields the protein CASSKIGTSKNIQYF.

This chain links TRBV7-9 with TRBJ2-1, with D perhaps matching TRBD2 (6 bases). CDR1 and CDR2 (germline): SEHNR, FQNEAQ (reference sequence). This CDR3 contains 15 residues. With 5 bases removed from V and 7 bases from J, the gap between germline ends came to 18 bases. The CDR3 DNA reads as TGTGCCAGCAGCCGGCGCGAGGGACTGGCTAATGAGCAGTTCTTC. Protein: CASSRREGLANEQFF.

V and J are TRBV28 and TRBJ2-7; 12 nucleotides agree with TRBD2. The CDR3 is 15 amino acids. Germline CDR1 reads MDHEN; CDR2 reads SYDVKM. V dropped 5 bases and J dropped 7; count of bases not matched to a gene: 9. The CDR3 region is CASSLSSGGAREQYF. The CDR3 nucleotides read TGTGCCAGCAGTCTATCTAGCGGGGGGGCCCGGGAGCAGTACTTC.

The chain combines TRBV6-1 with TRBJ1-2; D gene ambiguous. This CDR3 region has 14 residues. Germline V gene data show CDR1 as MNHNS and CDR2 as SASEGT. Trimming removed 2 bases from V and 2 bases from J, with 9 bases in between. CDR3 in amino acids: CASSEHTSNYGYTF. The CDR3 DNA reads as TGTGCCAGCAGTGAACATACTTCGAACTATGGCTACACCTTC.